This entry features one TCR beta chain sequence. Its antigen is currently unknown. PCR was performed using 60 Vbeta and 13 Jbeta primers. TCRdb's table, derived via immunoSEQ multiplex PCR, lists solely in-frame clones and lacks some. The data contain over 150,000 clones, approximately 80% of them seen just once; the ten biggest clones take up roughly 9%. The sample originates from a study of cytomegalovirus exposure and HLA in healthy donors. The V end was cut by 6 bases, the J end by 2 bases, with 19 bases between. Germline CDR1 and CDR2: SNHLY and FYNNEI. The length of the CDR3 is 16 residues. Notes on the study in general: The study had only CMV serostatus as immune exposure information. A later analysis showed that HLA-associated TCR beta chains had undergone more clonal expansion than equally common others.

The sample comprised PBMCs. This chain links TRBV2 with TRBJ2-5; D perhaps matches TRBD2 (5 bases). The receptor comes from a man aged 18-30 years in good health and CMV-seropositive. This chain's CDR3 is CASRTPVYQRQETQYF. CDR3 DNA: TGTGCCAGCAGGACCCCCGTTTATCAGCGGCAAGAGACCCAGTACTTC.